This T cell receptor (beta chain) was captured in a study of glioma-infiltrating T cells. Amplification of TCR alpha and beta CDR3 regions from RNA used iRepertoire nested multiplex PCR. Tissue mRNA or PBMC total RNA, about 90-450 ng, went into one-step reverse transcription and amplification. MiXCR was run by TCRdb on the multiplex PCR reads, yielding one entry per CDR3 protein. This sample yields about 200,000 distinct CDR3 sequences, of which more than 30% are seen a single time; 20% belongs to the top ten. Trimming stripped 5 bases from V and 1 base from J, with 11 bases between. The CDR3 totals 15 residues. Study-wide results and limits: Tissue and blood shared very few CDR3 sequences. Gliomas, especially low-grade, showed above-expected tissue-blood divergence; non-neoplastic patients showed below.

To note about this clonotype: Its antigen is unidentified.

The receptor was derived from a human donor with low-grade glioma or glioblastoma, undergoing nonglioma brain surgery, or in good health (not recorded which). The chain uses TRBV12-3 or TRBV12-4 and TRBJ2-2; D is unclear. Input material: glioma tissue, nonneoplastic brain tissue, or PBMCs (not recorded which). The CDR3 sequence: CASSQRNRNTGELFF. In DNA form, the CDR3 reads TGTGCCAGCAGTCAAAGAAACCGGAACACCGGGGAGCTGTTTTTT.